Below are 2 T cell receptor beta chains sequenced from a single sample in a study of multiple sclerosis patients with progressive multifocal leukoencephalopathy. Time point: time of PML onset. Generated by immunoSEQ multiplex PCR, the TCRdb table keeps only in-frame clones and is missing some. The sample includes tens of thousands of clones, approximately 89% of them seen just once. The specimen comprised PBMCs, sampled from a patient treated with natalizumab. The receptors originated from a woman in her twenties or thirties with progressive multifocal leukoencephalopathy.

This chain links TRBV19 with TRBJ2-3; D is possibly TRBD2 (5 bases). The V end lost 3 bases, the J end lost 0 bases, and 13 bases lay between the germline ends. In germline, CDR1 is LNHDA, CDR2 SQIVND (reference sequence). The CDR3 consists of 16 residues. CDR3 protein: CASSIRGYPSTDTQYF. As DNA, the CDR3 is TGTGCCAGTAGTATTCGGGGATACCCCAGCACAGATACGCAGTATTTT.

Written as DNA, the CDR3 is TGTGCCAGCAGCGTAGCCACAGGCGGGGCGAACACTGAAGCTTTCTTT. This codes for CASSVATGGANTEAFF. The chain couples TRBV9 to TRBJ1-1; TRBD1 is a possible D gene (5 bases). The CDR3 has 16 amino acids. The germline V gene encodes CDR1 SGDLS and CDR2 YYNGEE. Trimming removed 0 bases from V and 1 base from J, with 13 bases in between. The full variable domain, its missing parts supplied by reference TRBV9 and TRBJ1-1, is DSGVTQTPKHLITATGQRVTLRCSPRSGDLSVYWYQQSLDQGLQFLIQYYNGEERAKGNILERFSAQQFPDLHSELNLSSLELGDSALYFCASSVATGGANTEAFFGQGTRLTVV.